This T cell receptor (beta chain) was retrieved from a study of metastatic and nonmetastatic thyroid tumors. Thyroid surgery was preceded by no treatment in any patient. Via MiXCR, TCRdb re-called the PCR reads. The top ten hold about 3.8% of the sample, which has 50,000 or so clones, approximately 20% seen once. The CDR3 has 15 amino acids. V lost 5 bases and J lost 0, with 13 bases in between. CDR1 is DFQATT and CDR2 is SNEGSKA in the germline V gene (reference sequence). The chain joins TRBV20-1 to TRBJ1-4; TRBD1 might be the D (6 bases). The sequenced sample was blood. This sequence originates from a male donor with papillary thyroid cancer or a benign thyroid nodule (not recorded which). Some clones in this sample may be carry-over from other donors' samples. The CDR3 DNA reads as TGCAGTGCTTCCGACAGGCCTGCAACTAATGAAAAACTGTTTTTT. It encodes CSASDRPATNEKLFF.